This entry is about one T cell receptor (beta chain). The antigen remains undetermined. Sequencing was performed with immunoSEQ multiplex PCR; in TCRdb, only in-frame clones are kept and a portion is missing. The sample has about 67,000 clones; around four fifths are singletons. Trimming removed 5 bases from V and 3 bases from J; junction bases left unmatched: 6. This CDR3 has 15 amino acids. Germline V gene sequence: CDR1 MNHEY, CDR2 SVGAGI. This record comes from a study of T cell responses to AZD1222 COVID-19 vaccine. General study results and limits: Mapped onto spike, vaccine-associated CD4 TCRs spanned it and were dominant at 160-218 and 743-854. Donors, mostly white British, included more females; clonal diversity was possibly underestimated. Spike-specific TCR breadth rose after two AZD1222 doses, and depth rose as well.

The TCR comes from an adult who received the AZD1222 COVID-19 vaccine. The chain joins TRBV6-5 to TRBJ1-5, with 8 bases identical to TRBD1. Sequences were derived from peripheral blood, sampled 28 days after the second AZD1222 dose. In nucleotides, the CDR3 is TGTGCCAGCAGTAGGGACAGGAGAACCAATCAGCCCCAGCATTTT. Its translation is CASSRDRRTNQPQHF.